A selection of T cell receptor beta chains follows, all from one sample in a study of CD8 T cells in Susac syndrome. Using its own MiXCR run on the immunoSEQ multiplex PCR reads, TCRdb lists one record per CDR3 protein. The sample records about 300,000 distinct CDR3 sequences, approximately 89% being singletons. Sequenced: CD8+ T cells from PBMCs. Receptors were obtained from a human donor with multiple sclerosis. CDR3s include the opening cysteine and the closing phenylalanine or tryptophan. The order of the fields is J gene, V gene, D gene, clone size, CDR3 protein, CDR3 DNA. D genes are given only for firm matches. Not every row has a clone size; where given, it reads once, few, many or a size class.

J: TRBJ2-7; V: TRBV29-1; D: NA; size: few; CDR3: CSVDVSGYEQYF; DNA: TGCAGCGTTGACGTATCGGGATACGAGCAGTACTTC
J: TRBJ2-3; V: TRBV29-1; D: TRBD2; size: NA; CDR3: CSVEAGRGTDTQYF; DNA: TGCAGCGTTGAAGCGGGGAGGGGCACAGATACGCAGTATTTT
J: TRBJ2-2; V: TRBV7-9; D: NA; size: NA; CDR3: CASTPAGTGELFF; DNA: TGTGCCAGCACCCCCGCCGGTACCGGGGAGCTGTTTTTT
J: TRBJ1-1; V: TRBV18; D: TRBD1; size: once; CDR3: CASSIYDRADTEAFF; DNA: TGTGCCAGCTCAATATACGACAGGGCGGACACTGAAGCTTTCTTT
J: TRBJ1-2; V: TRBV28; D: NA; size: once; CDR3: CASSFPRDAYGYTF; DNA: TGTGCCAGCAGTTTCCCCAGGGATGCCTATGGCTACACCTTC
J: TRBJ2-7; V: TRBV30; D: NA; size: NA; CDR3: CAWSVTFYEQYF; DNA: TGTGCCTGGAGTGTAACCTTCTACGAGCAGTACTTC
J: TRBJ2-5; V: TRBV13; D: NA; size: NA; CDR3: CASGTAQQETQYF; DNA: TGTGCCAGCGGAACCGCTCAACAAGAGACCCAGTACTTC
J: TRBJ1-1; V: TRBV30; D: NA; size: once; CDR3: CAWSVLGAEAFF; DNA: TGTGCCTGGAGTGTACTAGGAGCTGAAGCTTTCTTT
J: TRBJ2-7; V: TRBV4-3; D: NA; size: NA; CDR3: CASSQGLAQGRSYEQYF; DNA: TGCGCCAGCAGCCAAGGTCTGGCTCAGGGCCGCTCCTACGAGCAGTACTTC
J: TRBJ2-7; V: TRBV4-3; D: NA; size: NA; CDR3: CASSQDRGTYSYEQYF; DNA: TGCGCCAGCAGCCAAGATAGAGGGACTTACTCCTACGAGCAGTACTTC
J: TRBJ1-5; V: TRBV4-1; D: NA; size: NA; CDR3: CASSQALAKKGGVGGNQPQHF; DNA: TGCGCCAGCAGCCAAGCCCTGGCGAAGAAAGGTGGGGTTGGGGGCAATCAGCCCCAGCATTTT
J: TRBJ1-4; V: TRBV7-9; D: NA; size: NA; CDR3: CASSPRPGGDEKLFF; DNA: TGTGCCAGCAGCCCAAGACCGGGAGGGGACGAAAAACTGTTTTTT
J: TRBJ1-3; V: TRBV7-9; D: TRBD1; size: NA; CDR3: CATQGAGNTIYF; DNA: TGTGCCACCCAGGGGGCTGGAAACACCATATATTTT
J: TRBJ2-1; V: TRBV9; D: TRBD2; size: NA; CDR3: CASSASGTSYEQFF; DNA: TGTGCCAGCAGCGCGTCCGGGACTAGCTATGAGCAGTTCTTC
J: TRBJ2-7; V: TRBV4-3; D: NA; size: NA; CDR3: CASSQDLEDFATEQYF; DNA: TGCGCCAGCAGCCAAGATCTTGAGGATTTTGCGACCGAGCAGTACTTC
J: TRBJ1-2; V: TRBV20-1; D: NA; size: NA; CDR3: CSARDPGEVYGYTF; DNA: TGCAGTGCTAGGGACCCCGGCGAGGTCTATGGCTACACCTTC
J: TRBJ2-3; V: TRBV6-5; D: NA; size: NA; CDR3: CASSVTIGTDTQYF; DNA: TGTGCCAGCTCAGTTACGATTGGGACAGATACGCAGTATTTT
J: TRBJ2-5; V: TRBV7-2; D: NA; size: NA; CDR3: CASNSGQLPETQYF; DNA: TGTGCCAGCAACTCGGGTCAGTTACCAGAGACCCAGTACTTC
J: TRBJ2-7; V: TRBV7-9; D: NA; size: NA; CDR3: CASSFIGGYEQYF; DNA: TGTGCCAGCAGCTTTATTGGGGGCTACGAGCAGTACTTC
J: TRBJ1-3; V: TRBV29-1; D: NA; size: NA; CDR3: CSVLRTAGNTIYF; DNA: TGCAGCGTTCTTCGGACAGCTGGAAACACCATATATTTT
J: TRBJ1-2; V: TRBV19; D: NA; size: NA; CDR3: CASVSGTRGPGGYTF; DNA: TGTGCCAGTGTCTCCGGGACGAGGGGCCCCGGGGGCTACACCTTC
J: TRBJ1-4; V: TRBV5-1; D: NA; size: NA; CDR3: CASSLDPADEKLFF; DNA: TGCGCCAGCAGCTTGGACCCGGCGGATGAAAAACTGTTTTTT
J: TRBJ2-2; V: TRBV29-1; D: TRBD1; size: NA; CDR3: CSVDPAGTGNTGELFF; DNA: TGCAGCGTTGACCCGGCCGGGACAGGGAACACCGGGGAGCTGTTTTTT
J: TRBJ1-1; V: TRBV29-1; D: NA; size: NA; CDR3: CSVESLNTEAFF; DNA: TGCAGCGTTGAGTCCTTGAACACTGAAGCTTTCTTT
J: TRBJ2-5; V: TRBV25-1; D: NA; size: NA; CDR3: CVSSPHLERAQYF; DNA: TGTGTCAGCAGTCCTCACTTGGAGAGGGCCCAGTACTTC
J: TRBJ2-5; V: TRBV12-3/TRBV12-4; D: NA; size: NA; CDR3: CASSSGRGTGETQYF; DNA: TGTGCCAGCAGTTCGGGGCGGGGTACGGGAGAGACCCAGTACTTC
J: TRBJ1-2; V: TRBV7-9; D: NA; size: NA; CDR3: CASSLDDYGYTF; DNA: TGTGCCAGCAGCTTAGATGATTATGGCTACACCTTC
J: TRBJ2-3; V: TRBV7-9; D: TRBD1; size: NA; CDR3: CASSLASMGQGSDTQYF; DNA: TGTGCCAGCAGCTTAGCCTCTATGGGACAGGGGTCAGATACGCAGTATTTT
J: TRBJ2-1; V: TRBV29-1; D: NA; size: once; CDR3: CSVAPGLIPNEQFF; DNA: TGCAGCGTCGCACCGGGACTGATACCCAATGAGCAGTTCTTC
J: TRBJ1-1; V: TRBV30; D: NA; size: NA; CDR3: CAWSVWQGRMNTEAFF; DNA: TGTGCCTGGAGTGTTTGGCAGGGGCGCATGAACACTGAAGCTTTCTTT
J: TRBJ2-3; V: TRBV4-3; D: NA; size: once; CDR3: CASSQDRQGMGTDTQYF; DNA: TGCGCCAGCAGCCAAGATCGTCAGGGGATGGGCACAGATACGCAGTATTTT
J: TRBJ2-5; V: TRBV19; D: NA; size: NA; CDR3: CASRTSYQETQYF; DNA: TGTGCCAGTAGAACTTCGTACCAAGAGACCCAGTACTTC
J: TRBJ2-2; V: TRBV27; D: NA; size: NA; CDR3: CASSLGIGAGELFF; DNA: TGTGCCAGCAGTTTAGGGATAGGTGCGGGGGAGCTGTTTTTT
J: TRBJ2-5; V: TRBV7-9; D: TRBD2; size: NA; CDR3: CASSLVPAGVDETQYF; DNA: TGTGCCAGCAGCTTAGTGCCAGCGGGGGTGGATGAGACCCAGTACTTC
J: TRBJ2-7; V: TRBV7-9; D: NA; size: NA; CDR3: CASSLGPSDYEQYF; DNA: TGTGCCAGCAGCTTAGGGCCCTCCGACTACGAGCAGTACTTC
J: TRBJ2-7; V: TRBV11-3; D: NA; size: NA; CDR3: CASSLSSGVPYEQYF; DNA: TGTGCCAGCAGCTTAAGCTCGGGCGTACCCTACGAGCAGTACTTC
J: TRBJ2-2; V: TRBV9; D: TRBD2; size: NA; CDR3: CASSASGGASGELFF; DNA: TGTGCCAGCAGCGCTAGCGGGGGGGCTTCCGGGGAGCTGTTTTTT
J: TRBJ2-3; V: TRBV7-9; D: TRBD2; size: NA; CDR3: CASSPPAGDSTDTQYF; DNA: TGTGCCAGCAGCCCCCCGGCGGGAGATAGCACAGATACGCAGTATTTT
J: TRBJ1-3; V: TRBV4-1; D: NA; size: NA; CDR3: CASSQGAPGNTIYF; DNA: TGCGCCAGCAGTCAGGGAGCCCCTGGAAACACCATATATTTT
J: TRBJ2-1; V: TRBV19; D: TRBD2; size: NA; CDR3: CASSIRTSPQWEQFF; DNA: TGTGCCAGTAGTATTCGGACTAGCCCACAATGGGAGCAGTTCTTC
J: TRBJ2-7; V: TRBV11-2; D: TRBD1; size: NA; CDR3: CASSPGQGKYEQYF; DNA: TGTGCCAGCAGCCCAGGACAGGGGAAGTACGAGCAGTACTTC
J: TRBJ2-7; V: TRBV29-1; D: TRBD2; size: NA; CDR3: CSVNTGLAVGREQYF; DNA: TGCAGCGTTAACACGGGACTAGCGGTGGGTCGGGAGCAGTACTTC
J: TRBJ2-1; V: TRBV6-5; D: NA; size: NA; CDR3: CASGSRVYNEQFF; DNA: TGTGCCAGCGGGAGCAGAGTCTACAATGAGCAGTTCTTC
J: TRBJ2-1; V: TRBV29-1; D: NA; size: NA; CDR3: CSVLDNEQFF; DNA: TGCAGCGTACTAGACAATGAGCAGTTCTTC
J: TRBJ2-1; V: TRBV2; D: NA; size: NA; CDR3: CASSTEPVFNEQFF; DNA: TGTGCCAGCAGCACAGAGCCAGTTTTCAATGAGCAGTTCTTC
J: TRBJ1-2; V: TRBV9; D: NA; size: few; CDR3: CASSVGDYGYTF; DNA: TGTGCCAGCAGTGTGGGGGACTATGGCTACACCTTC
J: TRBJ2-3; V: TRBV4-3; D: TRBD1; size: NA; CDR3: CASSQDDRATDTQYF; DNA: TGCGCCAGCAGCCAAGATGACAGGGCGACAGATACGCAGTATTTT
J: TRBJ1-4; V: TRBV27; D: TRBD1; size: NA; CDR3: CASELTGENEKLFF; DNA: TGTGCCAGTGAGCTGACAGGGGAGAATGAAAAACTGTTTTTT
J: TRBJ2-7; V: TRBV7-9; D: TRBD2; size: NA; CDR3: CASSFGLAGPEQYF; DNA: TGTGCCAGCAGCTTTGGACTAGCGGGACCCGAGCAGTACTTC
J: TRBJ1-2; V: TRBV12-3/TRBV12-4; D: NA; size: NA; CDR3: CASRVDIYGYTF; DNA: TGTGCCAGCAGAGTGGACATCTATGGCTACACCTTC
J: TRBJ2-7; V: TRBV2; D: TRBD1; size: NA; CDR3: CASSTGQGRGEQYF; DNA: TGTGCCAGCAGTACGGGACAGGGGAGAGGCGAGCAGTACTTC
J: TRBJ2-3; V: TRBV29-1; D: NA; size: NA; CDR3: CSVERKGGSTDTQYF; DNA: TGCAGCGTTGAAAGAAAGGGGGGTAGCACAGATACGCAGTATTTT
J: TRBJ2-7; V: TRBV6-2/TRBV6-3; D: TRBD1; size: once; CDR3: CASSYLTGDRFEQYF; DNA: TGTGCCAGCAGTTACCTGACAGGGGACAGATTCGAGCAGTACTTC